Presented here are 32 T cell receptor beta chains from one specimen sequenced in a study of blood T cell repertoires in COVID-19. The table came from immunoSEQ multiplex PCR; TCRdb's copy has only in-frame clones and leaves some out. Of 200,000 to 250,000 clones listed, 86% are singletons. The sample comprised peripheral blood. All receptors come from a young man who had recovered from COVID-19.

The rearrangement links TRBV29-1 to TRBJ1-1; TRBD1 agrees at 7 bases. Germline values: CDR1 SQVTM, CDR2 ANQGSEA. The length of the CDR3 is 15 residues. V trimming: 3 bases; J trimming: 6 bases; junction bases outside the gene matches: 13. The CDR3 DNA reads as TGCAGCGTTGAGTCGGTAAGACAGGGCTGGGCTGAAGCTTTCTTT. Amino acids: CSVESVRQGWAEAFF. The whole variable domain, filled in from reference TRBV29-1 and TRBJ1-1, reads SAVISQKPSRDICQRGTSLTIQCQVDSQVTMMFWYRQQPGQSLTLIATANQGSEATYESGFVIDKFPISRPNLTFSTLTVSNMSPEDSSIYLCSVESVRQGWAEAFFGQGTRLTVV.

CDR3 amino acids: CASRPDAGTDTQYF. The CDR3 bases are TGTGCCAGCAGGCCTGATGCGGGCACAGATACGCAGTATTTT. The J gene is TRBJ2-3, the V gene TRBV9, with D uncertain. Germline assignment: CDR1 SGDLS and CDR2 YYNGEE. This CDR3 comprises 14 residues. The V and J ends lost 5 bases and 1 base respectively, with 11 bases between them.

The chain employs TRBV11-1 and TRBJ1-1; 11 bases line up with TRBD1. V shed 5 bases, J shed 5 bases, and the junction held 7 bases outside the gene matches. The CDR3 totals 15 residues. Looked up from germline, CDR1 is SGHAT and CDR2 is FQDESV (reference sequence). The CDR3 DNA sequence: TGTGCCAGCAGCGGTGCGGGACAGGGGGGGACTGAAGCTTTCTTT. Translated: CASSGAGQGGTEAFF. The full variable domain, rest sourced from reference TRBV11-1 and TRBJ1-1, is EAEVAQSPRYKITEKSQAVAFWCDPISGHATLYWYRQILGQGPELLVQFQDESVVDDSQLPKDRFSAERLKGVDSTLKIQPAELGDSAMYLCASSGAGQGGTEAFFGQGTRLTVV.

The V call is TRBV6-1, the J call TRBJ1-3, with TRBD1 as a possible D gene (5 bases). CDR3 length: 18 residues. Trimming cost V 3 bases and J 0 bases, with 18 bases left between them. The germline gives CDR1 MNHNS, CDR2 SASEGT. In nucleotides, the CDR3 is TGTGCCAGCAGTGACCCAGAGGGGAGGCGTTACTCTGGAAACACCATATATTTT. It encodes CASSDPEGRRYSGNTIYF.

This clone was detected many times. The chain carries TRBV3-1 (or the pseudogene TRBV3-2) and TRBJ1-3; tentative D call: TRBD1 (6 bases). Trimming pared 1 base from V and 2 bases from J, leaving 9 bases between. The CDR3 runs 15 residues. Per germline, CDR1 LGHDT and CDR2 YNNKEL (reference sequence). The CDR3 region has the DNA TGTGCCAGCAGCCAAGTGGGGGGGCCTGGAAACACCATATATTTT. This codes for CASSQVGGPGNTIYF.

This CDR3 reads CASSLDGGAETQYF. The CDR3 region has the DNA TGTGCCAGCAGCTTAGACGGGGGGGCAGAGACCCAGTACTTC. The rearrangement joins TRBV11-2 to TRBJ2-5; 8 bases fit TRBD2. The germline V gene encodes CDR1 SGHAT and CDR2 FQNNGV. CDR3 length: 14 amino acids. Losses at the gene ends were 0 bases for V and 4 bases for J; bases not matched to a gene: 1.

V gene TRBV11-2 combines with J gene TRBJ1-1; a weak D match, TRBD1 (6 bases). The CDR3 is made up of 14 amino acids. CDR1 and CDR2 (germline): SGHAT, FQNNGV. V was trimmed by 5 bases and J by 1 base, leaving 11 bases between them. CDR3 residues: CASSLGTRNTEAFF. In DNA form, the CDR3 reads TGTGCCAGCAGCCTGGGGACAAGGAACACTGAAGCTTTCTTT.

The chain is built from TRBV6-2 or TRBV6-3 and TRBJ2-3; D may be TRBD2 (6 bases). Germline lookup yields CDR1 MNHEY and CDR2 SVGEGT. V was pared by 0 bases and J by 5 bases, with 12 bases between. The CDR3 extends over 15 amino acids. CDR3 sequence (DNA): TGTGCCAGCAGTTACTCCCCGGGGGAAGGAGATACGCAGTATTTT. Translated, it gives CASSYSPGEGDTQYF.

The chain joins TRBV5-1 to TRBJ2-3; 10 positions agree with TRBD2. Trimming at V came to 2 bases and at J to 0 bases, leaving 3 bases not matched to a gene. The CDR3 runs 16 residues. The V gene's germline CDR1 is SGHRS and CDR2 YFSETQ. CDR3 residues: CASSLGAGGSTDTQYF. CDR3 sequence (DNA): TGCGCCAGCAGCTTAGGAGCGGGGGGGAGCACAGATACGCAGTATTTT.

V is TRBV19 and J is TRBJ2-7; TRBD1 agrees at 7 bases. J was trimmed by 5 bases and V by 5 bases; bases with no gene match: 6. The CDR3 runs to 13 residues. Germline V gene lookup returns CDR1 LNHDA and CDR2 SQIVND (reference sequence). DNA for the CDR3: TGTGCCAGTAGTCCTTTGACAGGGAACGAGCAGTACTTC. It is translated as CASSPLTGNEQYF.

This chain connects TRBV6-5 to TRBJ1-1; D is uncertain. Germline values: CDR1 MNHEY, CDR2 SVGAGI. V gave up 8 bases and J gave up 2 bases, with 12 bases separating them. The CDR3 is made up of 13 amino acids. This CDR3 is CASLLPQNTEAFF. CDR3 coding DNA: TGTGCCAGCTTACTGCCCCAAAACACTGAAGCTTTCTTT.

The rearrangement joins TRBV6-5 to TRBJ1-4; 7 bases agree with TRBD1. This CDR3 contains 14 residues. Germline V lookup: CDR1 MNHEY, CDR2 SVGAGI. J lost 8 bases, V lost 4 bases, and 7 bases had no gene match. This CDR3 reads CASSFQTGPEKLFF. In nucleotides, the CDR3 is TGTGCCAGCAGTTTTCAGACAGGGCCCGAAAAACTGTTTTTT.

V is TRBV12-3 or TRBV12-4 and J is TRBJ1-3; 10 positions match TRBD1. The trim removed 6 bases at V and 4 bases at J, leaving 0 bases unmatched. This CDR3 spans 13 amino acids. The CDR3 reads CASRTGGGNTIYF. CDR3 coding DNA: TGTGCCAGCAGGACAGGGGGCGGAAACACCATATATTTT.

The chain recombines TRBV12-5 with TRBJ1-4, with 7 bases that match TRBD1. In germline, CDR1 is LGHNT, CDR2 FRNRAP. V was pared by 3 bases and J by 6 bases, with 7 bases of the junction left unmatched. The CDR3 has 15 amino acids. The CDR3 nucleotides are TGTGCTAGTGGTTTTCTAGGGGGCGCGCATGAAAAACTGTTTTTT. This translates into CASGFLGGAHEKLFF.

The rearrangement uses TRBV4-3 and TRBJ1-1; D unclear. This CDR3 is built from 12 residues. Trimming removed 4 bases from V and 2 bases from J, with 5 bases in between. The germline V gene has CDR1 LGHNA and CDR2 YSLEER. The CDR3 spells CASSLRNTEAFF. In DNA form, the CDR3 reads TGCGCCAGCAGCCTTAGAAACACTGAAGCTTTCTTT.

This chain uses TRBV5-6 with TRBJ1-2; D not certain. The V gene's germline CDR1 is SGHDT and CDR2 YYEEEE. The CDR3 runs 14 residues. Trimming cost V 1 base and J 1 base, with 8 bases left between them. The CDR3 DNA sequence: TGTGCCAGCAGCTTGCCCGTCCTTAACTATGGCTACACCTTC. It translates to CASSLPVLNYGYTF.

The CDR3 bases are TGTGCCAGCAGCTTGGGAGGGGCAGGGGGCATCCACGAGCAGTACTTC. Translation gives CASSLGGAGGIHEQYF. The chain joins TRBV5-4 to TRBJ2-7, with TRBD1 matching 8 bases. Germline CDR1 SGHNT, CDR2 YYREEE (reference sequence). With V trimmed by 0 bases and J by 5 bases, 10 bases remained unmatched. The CDR3 runs to 16 residues.

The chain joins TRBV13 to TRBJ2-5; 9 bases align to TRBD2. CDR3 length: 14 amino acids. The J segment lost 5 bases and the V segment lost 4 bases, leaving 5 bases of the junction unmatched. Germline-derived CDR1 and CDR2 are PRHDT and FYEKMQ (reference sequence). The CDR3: CASSSIAGVETQYF. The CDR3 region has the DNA TGTGCCAGCAGCTCGATAGCGGGGGTGGAGACCCAGTACTTC.

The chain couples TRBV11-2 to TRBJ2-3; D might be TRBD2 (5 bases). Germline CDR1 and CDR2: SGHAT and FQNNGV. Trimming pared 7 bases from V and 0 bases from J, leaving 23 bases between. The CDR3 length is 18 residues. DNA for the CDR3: TGTGCCAGCACCGAGGGCGCCAATACCAGCCCTAGCACAGATACGCAGTATTTT. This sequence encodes CASTEGANTSPSTDTQYF. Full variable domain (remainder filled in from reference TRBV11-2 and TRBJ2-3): EAGVAQSPRYKIIEKRQSVAFWCNPISGHATLYWYQQILGQGPKLLIQFQNNGVVDDSQLPKDRFSAERLKGVDSTLKIQPAKLEDSAVYLCASTEGANTSPSTDTQYFGPGTRLTVL.

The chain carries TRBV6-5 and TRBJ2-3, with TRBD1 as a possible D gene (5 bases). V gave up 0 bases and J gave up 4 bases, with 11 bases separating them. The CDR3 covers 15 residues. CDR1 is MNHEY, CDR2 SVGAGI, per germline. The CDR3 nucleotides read TGTGCCAGCAGTTACTCGTACAGGAGAGCAGATACGCAGTATTTT. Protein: CASSYSYRRADTQYF.

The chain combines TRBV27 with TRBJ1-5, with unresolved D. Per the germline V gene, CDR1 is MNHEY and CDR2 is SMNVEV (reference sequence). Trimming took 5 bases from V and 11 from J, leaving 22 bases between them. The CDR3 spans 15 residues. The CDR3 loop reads CASSPLPPLDRAQHF. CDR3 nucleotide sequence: TGTGCCAGCAGTCCCCTGCCCCCCCTAGATCGTGCCCAGCATTTT.

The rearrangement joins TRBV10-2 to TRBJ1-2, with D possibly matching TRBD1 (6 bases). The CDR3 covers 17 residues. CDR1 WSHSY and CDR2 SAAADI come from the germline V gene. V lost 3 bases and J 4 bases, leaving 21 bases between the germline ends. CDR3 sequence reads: CASSDLSDSLFRYGYTF. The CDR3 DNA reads TGCGCCAGCAGTGATTTGTCGGACAGCCTATTTCGCTATGGCTACACCTTC.

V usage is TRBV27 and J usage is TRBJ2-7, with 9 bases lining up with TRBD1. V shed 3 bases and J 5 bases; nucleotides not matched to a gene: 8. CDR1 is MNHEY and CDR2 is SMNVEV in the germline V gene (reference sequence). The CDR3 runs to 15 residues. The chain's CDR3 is CASSFQGQGFHEQYF. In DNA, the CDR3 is TGTGCCAGCAGTTTTCAGGGACAGGGATTCCACGAGCAGTACTTC.

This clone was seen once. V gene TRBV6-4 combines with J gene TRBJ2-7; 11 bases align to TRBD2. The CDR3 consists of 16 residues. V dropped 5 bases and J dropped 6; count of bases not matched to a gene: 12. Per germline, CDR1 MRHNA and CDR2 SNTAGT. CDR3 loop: CASSRLAGSLGGEQYF. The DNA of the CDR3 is TGTGCCAGCAGTCGACTAGCGGGATCCCTGGGGGGCGAGCAGTACTTC.

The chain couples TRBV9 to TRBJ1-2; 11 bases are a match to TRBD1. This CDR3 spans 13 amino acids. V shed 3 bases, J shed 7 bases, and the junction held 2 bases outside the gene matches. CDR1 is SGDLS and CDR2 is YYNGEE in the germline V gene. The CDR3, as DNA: TGTGCCAGCAGCGCGGGGACAGGGGGTGGCTACACCTTC. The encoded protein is CASSAGTGGGYTF. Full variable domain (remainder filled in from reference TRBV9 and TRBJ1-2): DSGVTQTPKHLITATGQRVTLRCSPRSGDLSVYWYQQSLDQGLQFLIQYYNGEERAKGNILERFSAQQFPDLHSELNLSSLELGDSALYFCASSAGTGGGYTFGSGTRLTVV.

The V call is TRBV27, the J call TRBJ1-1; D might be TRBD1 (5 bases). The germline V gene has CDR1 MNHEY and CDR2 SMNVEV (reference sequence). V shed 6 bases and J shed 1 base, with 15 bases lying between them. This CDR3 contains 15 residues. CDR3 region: CASRKLDSQNTEAFF. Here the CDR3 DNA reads TGTGCCAGCAGAAAACTCGACAGTCAGAACACTGAAGCTTTCTTT.

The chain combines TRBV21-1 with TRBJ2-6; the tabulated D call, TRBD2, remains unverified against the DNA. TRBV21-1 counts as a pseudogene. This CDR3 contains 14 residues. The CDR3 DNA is TGTGCCAGCAGCTACGTCGGTGGGGCCAACGTCCTGACTTTC. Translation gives CASSYVGGANVLTF.

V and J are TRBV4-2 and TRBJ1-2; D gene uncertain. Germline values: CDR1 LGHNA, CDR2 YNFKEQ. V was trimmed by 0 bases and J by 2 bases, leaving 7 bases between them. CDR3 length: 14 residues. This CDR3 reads CASSQDSGNYGYTF. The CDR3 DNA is TGTGCCAGCAGCCAAGATTCCGGGAACTATGGCTACACCTTC.

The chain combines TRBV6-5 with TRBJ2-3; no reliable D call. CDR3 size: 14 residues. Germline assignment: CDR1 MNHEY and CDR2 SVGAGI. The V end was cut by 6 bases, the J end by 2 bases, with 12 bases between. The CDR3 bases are TGTGCCAGCAGGGCCTCTCTTGCCACAGATACGCAGTATTTT. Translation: CASRASLATDTQYF.

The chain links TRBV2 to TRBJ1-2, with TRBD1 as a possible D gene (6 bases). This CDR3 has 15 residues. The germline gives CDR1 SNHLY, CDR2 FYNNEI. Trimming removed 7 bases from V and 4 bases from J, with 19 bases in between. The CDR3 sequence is CASNRETNRIYGYTF. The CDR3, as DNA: TGTGCCAGCAACAGGGAAACTAACCGAATCTATGGCTACACCTTC. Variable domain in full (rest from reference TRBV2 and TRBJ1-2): EPEVTQTPSHQVTQMGQEVILRCVPISNHLYFYWYRQILGQKVEFLVSFYNNEISEKSEIFDDQFSVERPDGSNFTLKIRSTKLEDSAMYFCASNRETNRIYGYTFGSGTRLTVV.

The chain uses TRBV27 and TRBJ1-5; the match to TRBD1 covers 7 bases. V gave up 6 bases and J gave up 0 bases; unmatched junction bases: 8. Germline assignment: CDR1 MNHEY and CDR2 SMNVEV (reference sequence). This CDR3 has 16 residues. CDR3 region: CASSIHRGLSNQPQHF. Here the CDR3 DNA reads TGTGCCAGCAGCATCCACAGGGGTCTTAGCAATCAGCCCCAGCATTTT.

DNA of the CDR3: TGCAGCGTTGGAGCTCAGGGTGGCTACACCTTC. Translated: CSVGAQGGYTF. V gene TRBV29-1 combines with J gene TRBJ1-2, with D possibly TRBD1 on 5 matching bases. Germline V CDR1 and CDR2: SQVTM, ANQGSEA. This CDR3 is built from 11 residues. V shed 4 bases and J shed 7 bases, with 10 bases lying between them.